The 9 T cell receptor beta chains below were found in one sample sequenced in a study of CD8 T cells in acute hepatitis C reinfection. Study observations and caveats: TRBV04 and TRBV06 were preferentially used in all groups, not explained by naive pool overrepresentation.

Produced via immunoSEQ multiplex PCR; TCRdb's table is partial and in-frame only. This sample yields around 1,500 clones, of which about half are seen a single time; around 8.5% belongs to the top ten. Time point denoted: acute HCV infection, within 168 days of estimated infection date. The hepatitis C virus-specific receptor repertoire was characterized directly ex vivo, with no prior expansion in culture. The starting material was HCV NS3-1073 tetramer-sorted CD8+ T cells from PBMCs, obtained during acute infection. The receptors here all came from a woman under 30 with chronic hepatitis C.

This clone is deemed large. Other DNA sequences in the sample encode the same CDR3. This chain uses TRBV4-3 with TRBJ1-2; 8 bases fit TRBD1. V trimming: 3 bases; J trimming: 8 bases; junction bases outside the gene matches: 11. The CDR3 extends over 15 amino acids. Germline CDR1 and CDR2: LGHNA and YSLEER. CDR3 sequence reads: CASSQEPTGVDGYTF. CDR3 coding DNA: TGCGCCAGCAGCCAGGAACCGACAGGGGTAGACGGCTACACCTTC.

By sample fraction, this clone is large. The CDR3 region is CATRGGWTEAFF. Here the CDR3 DNA reads TGTGCCACCCGAGGGGGGTGGACTGAAGCTTTCTTT. J is TRBJ1-1 and V is TRBV19; a weak D match, TRBD1 (6 bases). CDR3 length: 12 residues. Germline V lookup: CDR1 LNHDA, CDR2 SQIVND (reference sequence). V was cut by 10 bases and J by 5 bases, with 14 bases left in between. Full variable domain (outside the CDR3, taken from reference TRBV19 and TRBJ1-1): DGGITQSPKYLFRKEGQNVTLSCEQNLNHDAMYWYRQDPGQGLRLIYYSQIVNDFQKGDIAEGYSVSREKKESFPLTVTSAQKNPTAFYLCATRGGWTEAFFGQGTRLTVV.

The chain employs TRBV6-5 and TRBJ2-7; 8 bases fit TRBD1. Germline CDR1 reads MNHEY; CDR2 reads SVGAGI. The CDR3 runs to 15 residues. The V and J ends lost 4 bases and 6 bases, in that order; junction bases with no gene match: 11. CDR3 protein: CASSSDPGGPGEQYF. In DNA form, the CDR3 reads TGTGCCAGCAGTTCCGACCCAGGGGGCCCGGGCGAGCAGTACTTC.

This chain links TRBV4-3 with TRBJ2-1; 10 bases are shared with TRBD2. The germline V gene encodes CDR1 LGHNA and CDR2 YSLEER. This CDR3 has 19 residues. With 0 bases clipped from V and 8 bases from J, the junction kept 16 bases outside the gene matches. CDR3 residues: CASSQEPQGVAGGGDEQFF. CDR3 coding DNA: TGCGCCAGCAGCCAAGAACCACAGGGAGTAGCGGGGGGCGGGGATGAGCAGTTCTTC.

This chain connects TRBV4-2 to TRBJ2-3; 13 nucleotides align to TRBD2. Trimming removed 4 bases from V and 4 bases from J; junction bases left unmatched: 5. The CDR3 is 16 residues long. Per germline, CDR1 LGHNA and CDR2 YNFKEQ. The CDR3 DNA reads as TGTGCCAGCAGCCCTAGACTAGCGGGGGGCCCAGATACGCAGTATTTT. Its translation is CASSPRLAGGPDTQYF.

This chain uses TRBV18 with TRBJ2-7; 12 bases fit TRBD2. Germline lookup yields CDR1 KGHSH and CDR2 LQKENI. This CDR3 is built from 16 residues. V lost 2 bases and J lost 3; bases outside the gene matches: 5. The CDR3 bases are TGTGCCAGCTCACCAACTAGCGGGGGGACCTACTACGAGCAGTACTTC. The encoded protein is CASSPTSGGTYYEQYF.

By its share, this clone is medium-sized. The V call is TRBV15, the J call TRBJ1-1; D might be TRBD1 (6 bases). The CDR3 runs 17 residues. The V end lost 3 bases, the J end lost 0 bases, and 17 bases lay between the germline ends. In germline, CDR1 is LNHNV, CDR2 YYDKDF (reference sequence). The CDR3 sequence is CATSSDTGTFMNTEAFF. Here the CDR3 DNA reads TGTGCCACCAGCAGTGATACCGGGACATTTATGAACACTGAAGCTTTCTTT.

This chain uses TRBV27 with TRBJ2-2; D gene ambiguous. Deletions cut 7 bases from V and 8 bases from J, with 8 bases between. The CDR3 sequence is 11 residues long. Germline V CDR1 and CDR2: MNHEY, SMNVEV (reference sequence). As DNA, the CDR3 is TGTGCCAGCACCCTGGCTGGGGAGCTGTTTTTT. Translating gives CASTLAGELFF.

By sample fraction, this clone is large (0.1 to 1%). The rearrangement uses TRBV7-3 and TRBJ1-1; 7 nucleotides match TRBD1. Germline V gene data show CDR1 as SGHTA and CDR2 as FQGTGA. This CDR3 region has 17 residues. Trimming cost V 4 bases and J 0 bases; bases outside gene matches: 11. This CDR3 reads CASSSLTGTFMNTEAFF. The CDR3 nucleotides are TGTGCCAGCAGCTCCTTGACAGGGACCTTTATGAACACTGAAGCTTTCTTT.